The entry below gives a single T cell receptor (beta chain) sequence along with its context. As processed by the authors: Amplification of reference gene primers was used by the study to estimate nucleated cell counts. Using immunoSEQ multiplex PCR, the repertoire was profiled, and TCRdb retains in-frame clones only, with some absent. D and trimming come from the DNA, and the V and J calls and clone size come from that table. The sample yields 250,000 to 350,000 clones, 70% to 90% seen once. The sample is drawn from a study of blood T cell repertoires in COVID-19. Study-wide context: Sites in the United States, Italy and Spain provided acute and convalescent COVID-19 samples. The analysed material was cDNA or gDNA that came from T cells, B-cell-depleted T cells, or PBMCs.

V lost 3 bases and J lost 5, with 8 bases in between. This CDR3 is built from 13 residues. Germline CDR1 reads KGHSH; CDR2 reads LQKENI. The chain employs TRBV18 and TRBJ1-5; D gene unclear. The material sequenced was peripheral blood. This receptor was taken from a woman aged 25 to 39 who had recovered from COVID-19. The CDR3 spells CASSPSRDQPQHF. The CDR3 coding sequence is TGTGCCAGCTCACCTTCCCGGGATCAGCCCCAGCATTTT.